This entry describes one T cell receptor (beta chain). These data come from a study of control samples from healthy donors and cancer patients. CDR3 length: 13 residues. Germline V gene data show CDR1 as SGHTA and CDR2 as FQGTGA. V shed 4 bases, J shed 4 bases, and the junction held 1 base outside the gene matches. Libraries were prepared by immunoSEQ multiplex PCR; TCRdb keeps only in-frame clonotypes and omits some of them. Of approximately 140,000 clones detected, roughly 92% appear once; the ten largest clones hold approximately 10%. This chain links TRBV7-3 with TRBJ1-5; 7 bases match TRBD1. The sequenced sample consisted of blood. This sequence originates from a man aged 25-45 years in good health. CDR3 loop: CASSSTGNQPQHF. For the CDR3, the DNA is TGTGCCAGCAGCTCGACAGGGAATCAGCCCCAGCATTTT.